These 25 T cell receptor beta chains share one sample of origin, sequenced in a study of blood T cell repertoires in COVID-19. Sequenced by immunoSEQ multiplex PCR; TCRdb stores in-frame clones only, minus some. The repertoire has more than 200,000 clones, more than 60% of them found once; the top ten carry approximately 4%. The source material was peripheral blood. The receptors here all came from a woman aged 40 to 50 with active or convalescent COVID-19.

The J gene is TRBJ2-3, the V gene TRBV10-2; 8 nucleotides line up with TRBD2. The V segment lost 8 bases and the J segment 2 bases; nucleotides outside the gene matches: 12. The germline CDR1 and CDR2 sequences are WSHSY and SAAADI. The CDR3 runs to 16 residues. The CDR3 sequence is CASAPLTGGTTDTQYF. DNA of the CDR3: TGCGCCAGCGCCCCCTTAACGGGGGGGACCACAGATACGCAGTATTTT.

V and J are TRBV5-6 and TRBJ2-7; possibly TRBD2 for D (5 bases). In germline, CDR1 is SGHDT, CDR2 YYEEEE. The CDR3 loop spans 14 amino acids. V dropped 6 bases and J dropped 1 base, with 14 bases sitting between them. CDR3 bases: TGTGCCAGCACTCATGGCAGCGGTTCCTACGAGCAGTACTTC. It codes for CASTHGSGSYEQYF.

V usage is TRBV4-1 and J usage is TRBJ2-2; 7 bases match TRBD2. The CDR3 is 15 amino acids. CDR1 is MGHRA, CDR2 YSYEKL, per germline. Trimming cost V 8 bases and J 3 bases; bases outside gene matches: 9. For the CDR3, the DNA is TGCGCCAGCCAAGCGGGGACCGTTTACACCGGGGAGCTGTTTTTT. Protein: CASQAGTVYTGELFF.

The V call is TRBV19, the J call TRBJ2-3; 8 bases fit TRBD1. The CDR3 has 14 amino acids. J was trimmed by 7 bases and V by 5 bases; bases with no gene match: 8. Germline V lookup: CDR1 LNHDA, CDR2 SQIVND (reference sequence). For the CDR3, the DNA is TGTGCCAGTAGTTCCGGGACAGGCCAAAATACGCAGTATTTT. Translating it yields CASSSGTGQNTQYF.

The CDR3 DNA reads TGTGCCAGTACTGCCTCCCTAGCGGGCTCTTACGAGCAGTACTTC. Residues: CASTASLAGSYEQYF. The chain is built from TRBV19 and TRBJ2-7; 8 nucleotides align to TRBD2. J was trimmed by 4 bases and V by 7 bases; bases with no gene match: 12. This CDR3 is 15 amino acids long. Germline CDR1 LNHDA, CDR2 SQIVND (reference sequence).

This clone was picked up a small number of times. This sequence joins TRBV19 and TRBJ1-2, with TRBD1 as a possible D gene (5 bases). In germline, CDR1 is LNHDA, CDR2 SQIVND (reference sequence). This CDR3 contains 15 residues. The ends were cut back, 4 bases at V and 2 bases at J, with 14 bases in the middle. CDR3: CASSSRNRKNYGYTF. DNA for the CDR3: TGTGCCAGTAGTAGCCGGAACAGGAAAAACTATGGCTACACCTTC.

The chain links TRBV6-2 or TRBV6-3 to TRBJ2-7; D not certain. The CDR3 has 13 amino acids. V lost 5 bases to trimming and J lost 9 bases, with 17 bases between them. Germline loops: CDR1 MNHEY, CDR2 SVGEGT. The DNA of the CDR3 is TGTGCCAGCAGTACAATGTCCGTCTCGGGGCAGTACGTC. Encoded protein: CASSTMSVSGQYV.

This clone is a singleton in its sample. This chain joins TRBV3-1 (or the pseudogene TRBV3-2) and TRBJ2-2; D might be TRBD2 (6 bases). V was pared by 4 bases and J by 3 bases, with 15 bases between. CDR3 length: 16 amino acids. Germline V gene sequence: CDR1 LGHDT, CDR2 YNNKEL (reference sequence). The CDR3 DNA follows: TGTGCCAGCAGCCCCCTCGCGGGGCCCGACACCGGGGAGCTGTTTTTT. Protein product: CASSPLAGPDTGELFF.

This clone appeared once. The sample holds other DNA sequences that translate to the same CDR3. The chain employs TRBV12-5 and TRBJ1-6, with TRBD1 as a possible D gene (5 bases). V was clipped by 4 bases and J by 8 bases, with 9 bases between them. The CDR3 contains 13 residues. Germline CDR1 is LGHNT and CDR2 is FRNRAP. The CDR3 reads CASGSRGDSPLHF. The CDR3, as DNA: TGTGCTAGTGGTTCTCGGGGGGATTCACCCCTCCACTTT.

The rearrangement links TRBV29-1 to TRBJ1-2; 10 bases map to TRBD1. This CDR3 region has 15 residues. The germline CDR1 and CDR2 sequences are SQVTM and ANQGSEA. V lost 8 bases to trimming and J lost 0 bases; unmatched junction nucleotides: 9. CDR3 sequence (DNA): TGCAGCTCGGGACAGGGGCTTGGGGCTAACTATGGCTACACCTTC. This sequence encodes CSSGQGLGANYGYTF.

This chain joins TRBV5-1 and TRBJ2-3; D remains ambiguous. Trimming took 4 bases from V and 2 from J, leaving 14 bases between them. CDR3 length: 15 residues. Germline V CDR1 and CDR2: SGHRS, YFSETQ. CDR3 coding DNA: TGCGCCAGCAGCCCCTTGACTGGAAACACAGATACGCAGTATTTT. Its protein is CASSPLTGNTDTQYF.

The chain couples TRBV5-1 to TRBJ2-1; possible D gene TRBD2, 7 bases. The germline gives CDR1 SGHRS, CDR2 YFSETQ. There are 13 residues in the CDR3. V shed 6 bases and J shed 6 bases, with 13 bases lying between them. The chain's CDR3 is CASNSRGANEQFF. The CDR3, as DNA: TGCGCCAGCAACAGTCGGGGGGCCAATGAGCAGTTCTTC.

The gene calls are TRBV12-2 and TRBJ1-2; the table assigns TRBD1, which was not confirmed against the DNA. TRBV12-2 constitutes a pseudogene. This CDR3 spans 14 amino acids. The CDR3 spells CASRLTGDVDGYTF. CDR3 coding DNA: TGTGCAAGTCGCTTAACAGGGGATGTGGATGGCTACACCTTC.

This clone has only a few counts. This chain connects TRBV3-1 (or the pseudogene TRBV3-2) to TRBJ2-7, with 8 bases matching TRBD2. Germline V lookup: CDR1 LGHDT, CDR2 YNNKEL (reference sequence). The CDR3 contains 14 residues. V lost 2 bases to trimming and J lost 4 bases; unmatched junction nucleotides: 4. The CDR3 bases are TGTGCCAGCAGCCAAAGGCGGGGGGCTTACGAGCAGTACTTC. Translation gives CASSQRRGAYEQYF.

The chain has TRBV6-5 and TRBJ1-2; a possible D gene is TRBD1 (6 bases). Trimming left V 7 bases short and J 4 bases short, with 16 bases between. The germline V gene has CDR1 MNHEY and CDR2 SVGAGI. The CDR3 runs 14 residues. CDR3 coding DNA: TGTGCCAGCACCAGGTCAGGGGCCCTCTATGGCTACACCTTC. Encoded protein: CASTRSGALYGYTF.

The V gene is TRBV11-3, the J gene TRBJ1-3, with D possibly TRBD1 on 6 matching bases. CDR1 and CDR2 from the germline V gene are SGHNT and YENEEA. The CDR3 consists of 18 residues. The germline V and J ends were trimmed by 4 bases and 0 bases, with 19 bases remaining between them. CDR3: CASSSKRPTGNSGNTIYF. CDR3 DNA: TGTGCCAGCAGCTCAAAAAGACCGACAGGTAACTCTGGAAACACCATATATTTT.

The CDR3 sequence is CASSDSREQYV. Here the CDR3 DNA reads TGTGCCAGCAGTGACTCGAGGGAGCAGTACGTC. V and J are TRBV6-4 and TRBJ2-7; no clear D gene. Deletions cut 0 bases from V and 7 bases from J, with 4 bases between. CDR1 and CDR2 (germline): MRHNA, SNTAGT. There are 11 residues in the CDR3.

This chain joins TRBV14 and TRBJ2-3; D may be TRBD1 (6 bases). Trimming stripped 0 bases from V and 1 base from J, with 23 bases between. The germline gives CDR1 SGHDN, CDR2 FVKESK. There are 20 residues in the CDR3. CDR3 nucleotide sequence: TGTGCCAGCAGCCAAGATGGGTTTGGACCGGGACAATACCGCACAGATACGCAGTATTTT. This sequence encodes CASSQDGFGPGQYRTDTQYF.

This rearrangement joins TRBV5-1 to TRBJ2-7; TRBD2 aligns across 7 bases. The V and J ends lost 0 bases and 3 bases, in that order; junction bases with no gene match: 6. This CDR3 has 15 amino acids. Germline CDR1 and CDR2: SGHRS and YFSETQ. CDR3 DNA sequence: TGCGCCAGCAGCTTGGTCCAGCGGGGAAGCTACGAGCAGTACTTC. Its protein is CASSLVQRGSYEQYF.

The chain carries TRBV30 and TRBJ1-6; D is possibly TRBD1 (5 bases). The CDR3 runs to 14 residues. Germline values: CDR1 GTSNPN, CDR2 SVGIG (reference sequence). V was pared by 4 bases and J by 10 bases, with 17 bases between. As DNA, the CDR3 is TGTGCCTGGAACAGTGGGGCGGGGGGATCACCCCTCCACTTT. Translation gives CAWNSGAGGSPLHF.

This clone has only one observation. This sequence joins TRBV5-4 and TRBJ1-1; TRBD1 matches 7 bases. Trimming cost V 3 bases and J 4 bases; bases outside gene matches: 9. The CDR3 runs 15 residues. The V gene's germline CDR1 is SGHNT and CDR2 YYREEE (reference sequence). As DNA, the CDR3 is TGTGCCAGCAGCTGGTCTCTGACAGGGTCCACTGAAGCTTTCTTT. Its protein is CASSWSLTGSTEAFF.

The V gene is TRBV6-5, the J gene TRBJ2-5; D gene unclear. The germline V gene has CDR1 MNHEY and CDR2 SVGAGI. The V end lost 6 bases, the J end lost 3 bases, and 14 bases lay between the germline ends. This CDR3 region has 14 residues. CDR3 in amino acids: CASSMHELEETQYF. The CDR3 DNA is TGTGCCAGCAGCATGCACGAACTCGAAGAGACCCAGTACTTC.

V usage is TRBV12-3 or TRBV12-4 and J usage is TRBJ1-6; D is uncertain. CDR3 length equals 12 residues. V dropped 6 bases and J dropped 10 bases, with 10 bases sitting between them. The chain's CDR3 is CASRLTASPLHF. Written as DNA, the CDR3 is TGTGCCAGCAGACTCACAGCATCACCCCTCCACTTT.

The chain is built from TRBV7-9 and TRBJ1-1, with D possibly TRBD1 on 6 matching bases. V was clipped by 1 base and J by 4 bases, with 10 bases between them. The germline CDR1 and CDR2 sequences are SEHNR and FQNEAQ (reference sequence). This CDR3 spans 14 amino acids. The CDR3 DNA reads TGTGCCAGCAGCTTAGAAACAGGGCCCACTGAAGCTTTCTTT. Residues: CASSLETGPTEAFF.

The chain carries TRBV19 and TRBJ1-3; D possibly corresponds to TRBD1 (6 bases). Germline-derived CDR1 and CDR2 are LNHDA and SQIVND (reference sequence). This CDR3 spans 14 amino acids. Trimming left V 4 bases short and J 1 base short, with 8 bases between. CDR3 nucleotide sequence: TGTGCCAGTAGTACCCAGGGGTCTGGAAACACCATATATTTT. Encoded protein: CASSTQGSGNTIYF.